Listed below are T cell receptor beta chains from one sample, sequenced in a study of blood T cell repertoires in COVID-19. The table came from immunoSEQ multiplex PCR; TCRdb's copy has only in-frame clones and leaves some out. The sample includes about 190,000 clones, about 80% of them seen just once. Sequencing input: peripheral blood. The receptor source for this set is a woman aged 55-69 years with COVID-19, enrolled during active disease. The CDR3 runs from the conserved cysteine through the conserved F or W. Fields, in order: clone size, J gene, V gene, D gene, CDR3 DNA, CDR3 protein. A D gene is named only where the DNA matches it firmly. The size entry is marked missing in some rows and otherwise reads once, few, many or a size class.

>-|TRBJ1-3|TRBV11-2|-
TGTGCCAGCAGCTTAAGAGGCGCAGGGGAGTTGGGAAACACCATATATTTT
CASSLRGAGELGNTIYF
>once|TRBJ2-2|TRBV5-1|-
TGCGCCAGCAGCTTGGGACAGGAGAACACCGGGGAGCTGTTTTTT
CASSLGQENTGELFF
>-|TRBJ1-5|TRBV28|-
TGTGCCAGCAGAGAGATCCCCAATCAGCCCCAGCATTTT
CASREIPNQPQHF
>-|TRBJ2-7|TRBV19|-
TGTGCCAGTAGCCCAGCGGAGGGTGGGCAATCCTACGAGCAGTACTTC
CASSPAEGGQSYEQYF
>-|TRBJ1-3|TRBV9|TRBD1
TGTGCCAGCAGCGTAGGTCCAGGGGGTGGAAACACCATATATTTT
CASSVGPGGGNTIYF
>-|TRBJ1-2|TRBV7-2|TRBD1
TGTGCCAGCAGCTTAGGGGGACAGCTTAACTATGGCTACACCTTC
CASSLGGQLNYGYTF
>once|TRBJ2-3|TRBV5-8|-
TGTGCCAGCAGCCAGGCTAGCACAGATACGCAGTATTTT
CASSQASTDTQYF
>-|TRBJ2-3|TRBV28|TRBD2
TGTGCCAGCAGTGCCGCTAGCGGTGCTAGCACAGATACGCAGTATTTT
CASSAASGASTDTQYF
>few|TRBJ2-1|TRBV28|TRBD1
TGTGCCAGCAGTTGGAGGACAGGGATATACAATGAGCAGTTCTTC
CASSWRTGIYNEQFF
>-|TRBJ2-1|TRBV19|TRBD1
TGTGCCAGTAGTGAAGGGGGCGTGAACAATGAGCAGTTCTTC
CASSEGGVNNEQFF
>few|TRBJ2-1|TRBV10-2|-
TGCGCCAGCACTGGGAGTAGGTCCTACAATGAGCAGTTCTTC
CASTGSRSYNEQFF
>-|TRBJ1-1|TRBV14|-
TGTGCCAGCGGAAGACAGATGAACACTGAAGCTTTCTTT
CASGRQMNTEAFF
>-|TRBJ1-5|TRBV19|-
TGTGCCAGTAGTATCGTCAGGGGTACTGTCAATCAGCCCCAGCATTTT
CASSIVRGTVNQPQHF
>-|TRBJ2-7|TRBV6-5|TRBD2
TGTGCCAGCAGTTATCGGCTAGCGGGCTACGAGCAGTACTTC
CASSYRLAGYEQYF
>-|TRBJ2-3|TRBV6-6|TRBD2
TGTGCCAGCAGTCGACGAGCGGGGGGGATCACAGATACGCAGTATTTT
CASSRRAGGITDTQYF
>-|TRBJ2-5|TRBV6-5|TRBD2
TGTGCCAGCAGCACCCTAGCGGGAGGGGACGGGACCCAGTACTTC
CASSTLAGGDGTQYF
>-|TRBJ1-1|TRBV6-5|-
TGTGCCAGCAGCCCGGACAGCGCCATGAACACTGAAGCTTTCTTT
CASSPDSAMNTEAFF
>once|TRBJ1-2|TRBV9|-
TGTGCCAGCAGCCCGGGACACAACTTACCTAACTATGGCTACACCTTC
CASSPGHNLPNYGYTF
>-|TRBJ2-2|TRBV28|-
TGTGCCAGCACCGTTGGGGGGCTAGCGGTGAACACCGGGGAGCTGTTTTTT
CASTVGGLAVNTGELFF
>-|TRBJ2-1|TRBV2|-
TGTGCCAGCAGTGGCAGGGGTCCCTACAATGAGCAGTTCTTC
CASSGRGPYNEQFF
>few|TRBJ1-1|TRBV28|-
TGTGCCAGCAGTTTGGGCGGGCTCGGGGGCACTGAAGCTTTCTTT
CASSLGGLGGTEAFF
>few|TRBJ2-7|TRBV6-5|-
TGTGCCAGTAGAGGGCCGAGTCCCCCCTACGAGCAGTACTTC
CASRGPSPPYEQYF
>once|TRBJ2-2|TRBV10-2|TRBD2
TGCGCCAGCAGTGGGACTAGCGGGGGGAACACCGGGGAGCTGTTTTTT
CASSGTSGGNTGELFF
>-|TRBJ1-2|TRBV6-1|-
TGTGCCAGCAGTGAACAGGAGGGTGGCTACACCTTC
CASSEQEGGYTF
>-|TRBJ2-3|TRBV2|TRBD2
TGTGCCAGCAGTGGGAGCGGGGGGACAGATACGCAGTATTTT
CASSGSGGTDTQYF
>-|TRBJ2-7|TRBV5-6|-
TGTGCCAGCAGCCTAGTCCGGGGGGAGCAGTACTTC
CASSLVRGEQYF
>-|TRBJ2-7|TRBV4-3|-
TGCGCCAGCAGCCAACTCGCTAAGGACAGTGCCTACGAGCAGTACTTC
CASSQLAKDSAYEQYF
>once|TRBJ2-1|TRBV7-9|TRBD2
TGTGCCAGCAGCTTCCCCGGGACTAGCGGGGTTAGGGGTGAGCAGTTCTTC
CASSFPGTSGVRGEQFF
>-|TRBJ2-3|TRBV11-3|TRBD2
TGTGCCAGCAGCTTGGGCGGACTAGATACAGATACGCAGTATTTT
CASSLGGLDTDTQYF
>-|TRBJ1-5|TRBV2|TRBD1
TGTGCCAGCAGTGACAGGGGGACCGTCCAGCCCCAGCATTTT
CASSDRGTVQPQHF
>few|TRBJ2-1|TRBV7-3|TRBD2
TGTGCCAGCAGCACAACGGGACTAGCGCCTTACAATGAGCAGTTCTTC
CASSTTGLAPYNEQFF
>-|TRBJ2-7|TRBV7-8|TRBD2
TGTGCCAGCAGCCAGACTAGCGGGGTCTACGAGCAGTACTTC
CASSQTSGVYEQYF
>-|TRBJ2-1|TRBV6-5|-
TGTGCCAGCAGTTACTCGGACTTAAGCTCCTACAATGAGCAGTTCTTC
CASSYSDLSSYNEQFF
>-|TRBJ1-4|TRBV2|-
TGTGCCAGCAGTGGGCTGGCAGGGAGGGATGAAAAACTGTTTTTT
CASSGLAGRDEKLFF
>-|TRBJ1-1|TRBV19|-
TGTGCCAGTAGTCTTATAATGAACACTGAAGCTTTCTTT
CASSLIMNTEAFF
>-|TRBJ1-3|TRBV6-5|-
TGTGCCAGCAGTTACGACGGGAACTCTGGAAACACCATATATTTT
CASSYDGNSGNTIYF
>-|TRBJ1-6|TRBV5-1|-
TGCGCCAGCAGCTTGGACACAGGTTCGAATTCACCCCTCCACTTT
CASSLDTGSNSPLHF
>once|TRBJ2-1|TRBV28|-
TGTGCCAGCAGTTTTTTCGCGGTCAGCTCCTACAATGAGCAGTTCTTC
CASSFFAVSSYNEQFF
>-|TRBJ2-6|TRBV24-1|-
TGTGCCACCAGTGGACAGTCCCACTCTGGGGCCAACGTCCTGACTTTC
CATSGQSHSGANVLTF
>-|TRBJ2-2|TRBV7-9|-
TGTGCCAGCACCCGAACAGCTAACACCGGGGAGCTGTTTTTT
CASTRTANTGELFF
>-|TRBJ2-3|TRBV7-3|TRBD2
TGTGCCAGCAGCCGTGGACTAGCCCCAGATACGCAGTATTTT
CASSRGLAPDTQYF
>few|TRBJ2-4|TRBV7-2|TRBD2
TGTGCCAGCAGCTCCGGGGTTTTGGGGAGGGGAAACATTCAGTACTTC
CASSSGVLGRGNIQYF
>-|TRBJ1-2|TRBV28|TRBD1
TGTGCCAGCAGTTTATGGGGACAGGGGGCGGCTATGGGCTACACCTTC
CASSLWGQGAAMGYTF
>-|TRBJ2-3|TRBV5-4|TRBD1
TGTGCCAGCAGCCGAGCCGGGACAGGGGGTCCAGATACGCAGTATTTT
CASSRAGTGGPDTQYF
>-|TRBJ1-5|TRBV7-2|-
TGTGCCAGCAGCTTAGCGGAGAATCAGCCCCAGCATTTT
CASSLAENQPQHF
>few|TRBJ1-2|TRBV5-6|-
TGTGCCAGCAGCTTCGGGGAGACAGGTCCTAGATATGGCTACACCTTC
CASSFGETGPRYGYTF
>-|TRBJ1-5|TRBV24-1|-
TGTGCCACCAGTGATTTGCCGCGCCGGTTTACGCCCCAGCATTTT
CATSDLPRRFTPQHF
>few|TRBJ1-1|TRBV6-4|-
TGTGCCAGCAGTGACGGAGAGACCATGAACACTGAAGCTTTCTTT
CASSDGETMNTEAFF
>-|TRBJ1-5|TRBV11-2|TRBD1
TGTGCCAGCAGCCCGGGGGACAGGGGGTTTCAGCCCCAGCATTTT
CASSPGDRGFQPQHF
>-|TRBJ2-7|TRBV7-9|-
TGTGCCAGCAGCTGGCGATCGGGAATCAGCTCCTACGAGCAGTACTTC
CASSWRSGISSYEQYF
>-|TRBJ2-1|TRBV18|TRBD1
TGTGCCAGCTCACAGGACAGGGGAAGTAATGAGCAGTTCTTC
CASSQDRGSNEQFF
>-|TRBJ2-5|TRBV5-4|TRBD2
TGTGCCAGCAGCCCCAGACTAGCGGGCCAAGAGACCCAGTACTTC
CASSPRLAGQETQYF
>-|TRBJ1-4|TRBV27|-
TGTGCCAGCAGTCCACTAGTGGGGACTAATGAAAAACTGTTTTTT
CASSPLVGTNEKLFF
>-|TRBJ2-7|TRBV10-3|-
TGTGCCATCAGTGGGAACAGGGGAGGATGGGAGCAGTACTTC
CAISGNRGGWEQYF